The 30 T cell receptor beta chains presented below share a single source sample, sequenced in a study of blood T cell repertoires in COVID-19. Only in-frame clones appear in the TCRdb table, and some are missing; sequencing was by immunoSEQ multiplex PCR. Here the sample spans 50,000 to 70,000 clones, around two thirds being singletons. Sequencing was done on a sample of PBMCs or T cells enriched from blood (not recorded which). The source of these receptors is a woman in her sixties or seventies who had been exposed to COVID-19.

Concerning this clone itself: One end of the junction varies from germline; a read error may be responsible. The chain uses TRBV7-2 and TRBJ2-5; 7 positions match TRBD1. The germline V gene has CDR1 SGHTA and CDR2 FQGNSA. The CDR3 length is 17 residues. DNA of the CDR3: TGTGCCAGCAGTTTAGGACGACGCCGGGACAGAAAAGAGACCCAGTACTTC. Translated, it gives CASSLGRRRDRKETQYF.

V gene TRBV4-3 combines with J gene TRBJ2-2; D gene unclear. Germline CDR1 and CDR2: LGHNA and YSLEER. This CDR3 is built from 17 residues. V shed 4 bases and J shed 2 bases, with 17 bases lying between them. CDR3 residues: CASSPAPRRGNTGELFF. In DNA form, the CDR3 reads TGCGCCAGCAGCCCGGCCCCAAGGCGCGGAAACACCGGGGAGCTGTTTTTT.

This clone has a handful of counts. The chain is built from TRBV19 and TRBJ2-5; maybe TRBD2 (5 bases). Deletions cut 5 bases from V and 4 bases from J, with 17 bases between. The CDR3 loop spans 15 amino acids. Germline V gives CDR1 LNHDA, CDR2 SQIVND (reference sequence). CDR3 sequence: CASSVGGSGLETQYF. CDR3 coding DNA: TGTGCCAGTAGTGTAGGAGGTTCGGGGTTAGAGACCCAGTACTTC.

The V and J genes are TRBV5-6 and TRBJ2-7; 11 bases agree with TRBD1. Germline V CDR1 and CDR2: SGHDT, YYEEEE. CDR3 length equals 18 residues. V shed 2 bases, J shed 0 bases, and the junction held 10 bases outside the gene matches. CDR3 loop: CASSFDGQGAIHSYEQYF. CDR3 sequence (DNA): TGTGCCAGCAGCTTTGATGGACAGGGGGCGATCCACTCCTACGAGCAGTACTTC. The whole variable domain, filled in from reference TRBV5-6 and TRBJ2-7, reads DAGVTQSPTHLIKTRGQQVTLRCSPKSGHDTVSWYQQALGQGPQFIFQYYEEEERQRGNFPDRFSGHQFPNYSSELNVNALLLGDSALYLCASSFDGQGAIHSYEQYFGPGTRLTVT.

This chain uses TRBV28 with TRBJ2-2, with 8 bases identical to TRBD2. Germline V gene sequence: CDR1 MDHEN, CDR2 SYDVKM. The CDR3 loop spans 16 amino acids. V lost 6 bases to trimming and J lost 1 base; unmatched junction nucleotides: 7. In DNA, the CDR3 is TGTGCCAGCAGCCCGGGACTAGTATGGAACACCGGGGAGCTGTTTTTT. It is translated as CASSPGLVWNTGELFF. Full variable domain (outside the CDR3, taken from reference TRBV28 and TRBJ2-2): DVKVTQSSRYLVKRTGEKVFLECVQDMDHENMFWYRQDPGLGLRLIYFSYDVKMKEKGDIPEGYSVSREKKERFSLILESASTNQTSMYLCASSPGLVWNTGELFFGEGSRLTVL.

The table lists this clone with a few counts. The chain carries TRBV7-2 and TRBJ2-1; D may be TRBD2 (6 bases). Trimming left V 8 bases short and J 6 bases short, with 14 bases between. The CDR3 spans 13 residues. Germline V gene data show CDR1 as SGHTA and CDR2 as FQGNSA. The CDR3 sequence is CASGMRGGNEQFF. CDR3 coding DNA: TGTGCCAGCGGAATGCGGGGAGGCAATGAGCAGTTCTTC.

This clone was seen at least ten times. This sequence joins TRBV19 and TRBJ2-2, with D perhaps matching TRBD2 (6 bases). The CDR3 loop spans 16 amino acids. Germline loops: CDR1 LNHDA, CDR2 SQIVND (reference sequence). Trimming stripped 5 bases from V and 3 bases from J, with 16 bases between. CDR3 bases: TGTGCCAGTAGTGGAGGGGCAGGGTTGGACACCGGGGAGCTGTTTTTT. Protein: CASSGGAGLDTGELFF. Supplemented by reference TRBV19 and TRBJ2-2, the full variable domain reads DGGITQSPKYLFRKEGQNVTLSCEQNLNHDAMYWYRQDPGQGLRLIYYSQIVNDFQKGDIAEGYSVSREKKESFPLTVTSAQKNPTAFYLCASSGGAGLDTGELFFGEGSRLTVL.

This chain joins TRBV5-5 and TRBJ1-6; no definite D call. V lost 1 base, J lost 14 bases, and 19 bases lay in between. CDR1 is SGHKS, CDR2 YYEKEE, per germline (reference sequence). This CDR3 is built from 15 residues. DNA for the CDR3: TGTGCCAGCAGCTTGACTCTGGCTCGACTTGAATCCCTCCACTTT. This gives the protein CASSLTLARLESLHF. The variable domain in full, completed from reference TRBV5-5 and TRBJ1-6, reads DAGVTQSPTHLIKTRGQQVTLRCSPISGHKSVSWYQQVLGQGPQFIFQYYEKEERGRGNFPDRFSARQFPNYSSELNVNALLLGDSALYLCASSLTLARLESLHFGNGTRLTVT.

The rearrangement uses TRBV25-1 and TRBJ2-7, with a tentative D call TRBD1 (6 bases). Germline-derived CDR1 and CDR2 are MGHDK and SYGVNS. Trimming took 3 bases from V and 2 from J, leaving 14 bases between them. The CDR3 runs to 15 residues. CDR3 bases: TGTGCCAGCAGTGACCCACAGGGTGGGGCCTACGAGCAGTACTTC. It specifies CASSDPQGGAYEQYF.

This sequence joins TRBV28 and TRBJ1-1; D may be TRBD1 (6 bases). This CDR3 region has 16 residues. V was pared by 5 bases and J by 1 base, with 17 bases between. In germline, CDR1 is MDHEN, CDR2 SYDVKM. CDR3 in DNA: TGTGCCAGCAGTCCCAAAACAGGGTCTGGGAACACTGAAGCTTTCTTT. Its translation: CASSPKTGSGNTEAFF. Complete variable domain (other parts from reference TRBV28 and TRBJ1-1): DVKVTQSSRYLVKRTGEKVFLECVQDMDHENMFWYRQDPGLGLRLIYFSYDVKMKEKGDIPEGYSVSREKKERFSLILESASTNQTSMYLCASSPKTGSGNTEAFFGQGTRLTVV.

The chain is built from TRBV6-2 or TRBV6-3 and TRBJ2-7; D call uncertain. Germline CDR1 MNHEY, CDR2 SVGEGT. The CDR3 contains 13 residues. V was shortened by 3 bases and J by 9 bases, with 15 bases between the two germline ends. This CDR3 reads CASSYTDTTGQYF. CDR3 nucleotide sequence: TGTGCCAGCAGTTATACAGACACAACCGGGCAGTACTTC.

The chain couples TRBV2 to TRBJ1-2, with D uncertain. The CDR3 extends over 13 amino acids. The germline V gene encodes CDR1 SNHLY and CDR2 FYNNEI. V was clipped by 3 bases and J by 2 bases, with 7 bases between them. The CDR3 nucleotides read TGTGCCAGCAGTGATTTGGGCAACTATGGCTACACCTTC. Encoded protein: CASSDLGNYGYTF.

The rearrangement joins TRBV19 to TRBJ1-3; D is uncertain. The CDR3 is made up of 15 amino acids. The V end lost 3 bases, the J end lost 2 bases, and 11 bases lay between the germline ends. The germline V gene has CDR1 LNHDA and CDR2 SQIVND (reference sequence). The CDR3 DNA follows: TGTGCCAGTAGTATTGGATCCCGGGCTGGAAACACCATATATTTT. It encodes CASSIGSRAGNTIYF.

The V and J genes are TRBV28 and TRBJ1-2; possible D gene TRBD1, 5 bases. This CDR3 is 13 amino acids long. Between the trimmed V and J ends, which lost 7 bases and 3 bases, there was a span of 12 bases. The V gene's germline CDR1 is MDHEN and CDR2 SYDVKM. The CDR3 loop is CASKQGGDYGYTF. CDR3 sequence (DNA): TGTGCCAGCAAGCAGGGCGGTGACTATGGCTACACCTTC.

The chain carries TRBV24-1 and TRBJ1-5, with D possibly being TRBD1 (6 bases). This CDR3 comprises 16 residues. V gave up 4 bases and J gave up 1 base, with 13 bases separating them. Germline lookup yields CDR1 KGHDR and CDR2 SFDVKD. The CDR3 protein is CATSDNRELSNQPQHF. The CDR3 coding sequence is TGTGCCACCAGTGACAACAGGGAGTTAAGCAATCAGCCCCAGCATTTT.

The J gene is TRBJ1-5, the V gene TRBV5-1; TRBD1 agrees at 8 bases. This CDR3 is built from 14 residues. CDR1 and CDR2 from the germline V gene are SGHRS and YFSETQ. The V gene end was trimmed by 6 bases and the J gene end by 5 bases; junction bases not matched to a gene: 7. Written as DNA, the CDR3 is TGCGCCAGCACTCCAGGGGGCGGGGATCAGCCCCAGCATTTT. Translating gives CASTPGGGDQPQHF.

J is TRBJ1-1 and V is TRBV20-1; no firm D call. CDR1 and CDR2 (germline): DFQATT, SNEGSKA (reference sequence). Trimming pared 6 bases from V and 5 bases from J, leaving 10 bases between. The CDR3 runs 11 residues. CDR3 coding DNA: TGCAGTGCGACCCGAGGGACTGAAGCTTTCTTT. It yields the protein CSATRGTEAFF.

This clone was picked up many times. V usage is TRBV28 and J usage is TRBJ1-5; D unresolved. Trimming removed 2 bases from V and 3 bases from J, with 14 bases in between. This CDR3 spans 16 amino acids. CDR1 MDHEN and CDR2 SYDVKM come from the germline V gene. The CDR3 bases are TGTGCCAGCAGTTTAGGGTCCACAGTTTTCAATCAGCCCCAGCATTTT. Protein: CASSLGSTVFNQPQHF.

V usage is TRBV2 and J usage is TRBJ1-1; D call uncertain. The CDR3 contains 15 residues. Deletions cut 7 bases from V and 4 bases from J, with 19 bases between. Germline V gives CDR1 SNHLY, CDR2 FYNNEI. As DNA, the CDR3 is TGTGCCAGCAAGGCTCTTAGGGAAGGGAGCACTGAAGCTTTCTTT. Protein sequence: CASKALREGSTEAFF.

V is TRBV20-1 and J is TRBJ2-2; 7 bases are a match to TRBD2. The ends lost 3 bases at V and 0 bases at J; junction bases unmatched: 1. CDR3 length equals 14 residues. Germline values: CDR1 DFQATT, CDR2 SNEGSKA (reference sequence). CDR3 region: CSASSGPNTGELFF. The DNA for the CDR3 is TGCAGTGCTAGTAGCGGGCCGAACACCGGGGAGCTGTTTTTT.

There are a few counts of this clone. V usage is TRBV7-9 and J usage is TRBJ2-3; 7 nucleotides agree with TRBD2. The CDR3 extends over 19 amino acids. Unmatched junction bases numbered 19, after V lost 5 bases and J lost 2 bases. The germline CDR1 and CDR2 sequences are SEHNR and FQNEAQ (reference sequence). Written as DNA, the CDR3 is TGTGCCAGCAGCCAAGCAAAGATTTCTAGCGGAGGCTACACAGATACGCAGTATTTT. Residues: CASSQAKISSGGYTDTQYF.

V usage is TRBV2 and J usage is TRBJ2-3, with 12 bases matching TRBD2. Losses at the gene ends were 0 bases for V and 5 bases for J; bases not matched to a gene: 9. Germline V gene data show CDR1 as SNHLY and CDR2 as FYNNEI. This CDR3 spans 18 amino acids. The CDR3 bases are TGTGCCAGCAGTGAAGCGCAGGAAACTAGCGGGGGGATAGATACGCAGTATTTT. Amino acid sequence: CASSEAQETSGGIDTQYF.

The chain recombines TRBV19 with TRBJ2-1; TRBD1 matches at 8 bases. The CDR3 extends over 15 amino acids. Germline V gene sequence: CDR1 LNHDA, CDR2 SQIVND (reference sequence). V trimming: 5 bases; J trimming: 2 bases; junction bases outside the gene matches: 5. In DNA form, the CDR3 reads TGTGCCAGTAGTGCGGACAGGGATGCCTACAATGAGCAGTTCTTC. Translating it yields CASSADRDAYNEQFF.

The chain has TRBV6-5 and TRBJ2-1, with TRBD2 matching 10 bases. CDR3 length: 15 residues. Germline CDR1 is MNHEY and CDR2 is SVGAGI. The J segment lost 10 bases and the V segment lost 2 bases, leaving 8 bases of the junction unmatched. CDR3 loop: CASSYISGGAREQFF. In nucleotides, the CDR3 is TGTGCCAGCAGTTACATAAGCGGGGGGGCGCGGGAGCAGTTCTTC.

This chain joins TRBV5-5 and TRBJ2-2, with D possibly being TRBD2 (6 bases). Germline V gene data show CDR1 as SGHKS and CDR2 as YYEKEE (reference sequence). The CDR3 spans 16 residues. The V end lost 1 base, the J end lost 2 bases, and 12 bases lay between the germline ends. The CDR3 spells CASSLWGGSNTGELFF. CDR3 DNA: TGTGCCAGCAGCTTGTGGGGAGGTTCTAACACCGGGGAGCTGTTTTTT.

This clone was detected ten times or more. This sequence joins TRBV5-1 and TRBJ2-7, with a tentative D call TRBD2 (5 bases). The CDR3 sequence is 14 residues long. Trimming took 8 bases from V and 3 from J, leaving 18 bases between them. In germline, CDR1 is SGHRS, CDR2 YFSETQ. CDR3 sequence reads: CASTRDVANYEQYF. The DNA of the CDR3 is TGCGCCAGTACCCGGGATGTCGCTAACTACGAGCAGTACTTC. The whole variable domain, filled in from reference TRBV5-1 and TRBJ2-7, reads KAGVTQTPRYLIKTRGQQVTLSCSPISGHRSVSWYQQTPGQGLQFLFEYFSETQRNKGNFPGRFSGRQFSNSRSEMNVSTLELGDSALYLCASTRDVANYEQYFGPGTRLTVT.

The V and J genes are TRBV13 and TRBJ1-1, with TRBD1 as a possible D gene (5 bases). Between the trimmed V and J ends, which lost 5 bases and 0 bases, there was a span of 16 bases. The CDR3 has 16 residues. In germline, CDR1 is PRHDT, CDR2 FYEKMQ (reference sequence). CDR3 nucleotides: TGTGCCAGCAGCCCGGTGGGGGGGATACTGAACACTGAAGCTTTCTTT. As protein: CASSPVGGILNTEAFF.

The chain joins TRBV28 to TRBJ2-2; 10 bases align to TRBD1. CDR1 and CDR2 from the germline V gene are MDHEN and SYDVKM. CDR3 length equals 16 residues. Germline trimming cut 5 bases from V and 3 bases from J; bases unmatched to any gene: 6. CDR3 loop: CASSTPGQGHTGELFF. The CDR3 bases are TGTGCCAGCAGTACCCCGGGACAGGGGCACACCGGGGAGCTGTTTTTT.

In this sample, this clone turned up once. V gene TRBV7-2 combines with J gene TRBJ1-3; perhaps TRBD1 as D (5 bases). Trimming took 3 bases from V and 0 from J, leaving 12 bases between them. Germline lookup yields CDR1 SGHTA and CDR2 FQGNSA. The CDR3 length is 16 residues. CDR3 DNA: TGTGCCAGCAGCTTTCCCGGGACTCGCTCTGGAAACACCATATATTTT. Protein sequence: CASSFPGTRSGNTIYF.

V is TRBV2 and J is TRBJ1-2, with D perhaps TRBD1 (6 bases). Deletions cut 1 base from V and 8 bases from J, with 11 bases between. Per germline, CDR1 SNHLY and CDR2 FYNNEI. CDR3 length: 13 residues. CDR3 residues: CASSEVQGRGYTF. In DNA form, the CDR3 reads TGTGCCAGCAGTGAAGTACAGGGTCGCGGCTACACCTTC.